Below, one TCR beta chain is given with its context. A much larger clone lies one base from this, so it may be a read error. Each CDR3 protein is one row after TCRdb ran MiXCR on the PCR reads. The data hold under 85,000 distinct CDR3 sequences, with around a sixth observed a single time. Libraries of naive CD8 T cells were made from about 19,000 to 1,100,000 sorted cells. They used 10%, 30% or 50% RNA. CD8+CD4-CCR7+CD45RA+ cells were sorted as naive CD8 T cells. The data are from a study of molecular identifiers for immune sequencing clone quantification. The CDR3 has 12 residues. Germline values: CDR1 SQVTM, CDR2 ANQGSEA.

This chain connects TRBV29-1 to TRBJ1-1; 7 nucleotides line up with TRBD1. This TCR was recovered from a human donor in good health. Some libraries in this study had Jurkat cell RNA spiked in. Source material: naive CD8+ T cells from blood, with Jurkat cell RNA spiked in. Subset meaning: FACS-sorted CD8+CD4-CCR7+CD45RA+ naive T cells. CDR3 amino acids: CGVGTVNTEAFF. CDR3 coding DNA: TGCGGCGTTGGGACAGTGAACACTGAAGCTTTCTTT.